The clone carrying this T cell receptor beta chain was seen more than once but under ten times. Its matching antigen is unknown. This sample is part of a study of CD8+ T cells in alopecia areata. Study overall: Treated patients swallowed 5 to 10 mg of oral tofacitinib twice daily. Broader study findings: In patients, TCRs were shared less clearly than in mice, and HLA may possibly be involved. Normal-skin resident alphabeta T cells also appear among scalp sample sequences.

Isolated RNA was reverse transcribed into cDNA used as the sequencing template. The table came from immunoSEQ multiplex PCR; TCRdb's copy has only in-frame clones and leaves some out. The sample holds 200,000 to 250,000 clones, 57% seen once. V lost 4 bases and J 2 bases, leaving 9 bases between the germline ends. Germline loops: CDR1 SQVTM, CDR2 ANQGSEA. The CDR3 runs to 13 residues. CD4+ and CD8+ T cells were sorted from PBMCs. Specimen: CD4+ T cells sorted from blood, collected at week 0. The source of this sequence is a human donor with alopecia areata. This chain links TRBV29-1 with TRBJ2-1; D might be TRBD1 (6 bases). The CDR3 DNA reads TGCAGCGTTGGAGGGGGTGCCTACAATGAGCAGTTCTTC. This encodes CSVGGGAYNEQFF.